Listed here is a single T cell receptor beta chain. Trimming removed 4 bases from V and 2 bases from J, with 12 bases in between. In germline, CDR1 is GTSNPN, CDR2 SVGIG (reference sequence). This CDR3 is 13 amino acids long. The data derive from a study of blood T cell repertoires in COVID-19. Study-wide context: Donors in the United States, Italy and Spain gave samples during acute or convalescent COVID-19. Sources were T cells, B-cell-depleted T cells, or PBMCs; the material itself was cDNA or gDNA.

In the original processing: Estimation of nucleated cell counts was performed using reference gene primer amplification. Profiling relied on immunoSEQ multiplex PCR, and the TCRdb table lists in-frame clones only, not all of them. Clonal size and the V and J genes are those of that table, whereas D and trimming came from the DNA. This table has around 110,000 clones, approximately 82% appearing once. The gene calls are TRBV30 and TRBJ2-7; D is uncertain. The TCR originated in a man between 70 and 80 years old with active or convalescent COVID-19. The sequenced sample was peripheral blood. CDR3 sequence reads: CAWNNPPAYEQYF. CDR3 DNA sequence: TGTGCCTGGAATAATCCCCCCGCCTACGAGCAGTACTTC.